The clone carrying this T cell receptor beta chain was detected only once. Per the original methods: Estimation of nucleated cell counts was performed using reference gene primer amplification. The method was immunoSEQ multiplex PCR; TCRdb's version includes in-frame clones alone and lacks a portion of them. For V, J and clone size, that table is used; D and trimming come from the DNA. This table holds fewer than 250,000 clones, 80% to 90% found once. Looked up from germline, CDR1 is MNHEY and CDR2 is SMNVEV (reference sequence). The CDR3 loop spans 15 amino acids. Trimming left V 4 bases short and J 0 bases short, with 10 bases between. The data are from a study of blood T cell repertoires in COVID-19. Whole-study context: Sites across the United States, Italy and Spain contributed samples from acute and convalescent COVID-19. PBMCs, B-cell-depleted T cells, or T cells were the source of the cDNA or gDNA that made up the material.

Sequenced material: peripheral blood. The TCR comes from a man younger than 45 with acute or convalescent COVID-19. This rearrangement joins TRBV27 to TRBJ1-5; no definite D call. The CDR3 sequence is CASSSEGFSNQPQHF. In DNA, the CDR3 is TGTGCCAGCAGTTCCGAGGGTTTTAGCAATCAGCCCCAGCATTTT.